The clone carrying this T cell receptor beta chain was seen just once. This specimen belongs to a study of shared clonotypes between healthy human individuals. Sequenced by immunoSEQ multiplex PCR; TCRdb stores in-frame clones only, minus some. Altogether about 1 million clones are present, 65% to 75% being singletons, with the ten largest covering about 1.5%. The sample comprised memory CD4+ T cells sorted from blood. Subset specified: CD45RA-negative fraction. The sequence was collected from a man younger than 30 in good health.

In nucleotides, the CDR3 is TGTGCCAGCAGCCAGGGGGGAGGTAATGAAAAACTGTTTTTT. Translation gives CASSQGGGNEKLFF. The gene calls are TRBV5-4 and TRBJ1-4, with 7 positions matching TRBD1. Germline CDR1 SGHNT, CDR2 YYREEE (reference sequence). There are 14 residues in the CDR3. Germline trimming cut 4 bases from V and 4 bases from J; bases unmatched to any gene: 4.